This entry is about one TCR beta chain. The sample originates from a study of blood T cell repertoires in COVID-19. Study details: PBMCs, B-cell-depleted T cells, or T cells provided the cDNA or gDNA that made up the material.

What the recovered Cohort 3 donors had was two negative PCRs, clearance, or symptom resolution. Per the authors' pipeline: Amplifying reference gene primers gave estimates of nucleated cell counts. TCRdb keeps only in-frame clones here, not all; method: immunoSEQ multiplex PCR. The V and J calls and clone size were taken over from that table, and D and trimming were inferred from the DNA. This sample carries 250,000 or so clones, approximately 83% of them seen once, and the ten largest clones take around 3.5%. V shed 0 bases, J shed 9 bases, and the junction held 11 bases outside the gene matches. The CDR3 sequence is 16 residues long. Germline CDR1 is MGHRA and CDR2 is YSYEKL.

Sequencing was carried out using PBMCs or T cells enriched from blood (not recorded which). The TCR comes from a man aged 45-60 years who had recovered from COVID-19. The chain carries TRBV4-1 and TRBJ1-5; 7 nucleotides line up with TRBD1. CDR3 sequence: CASSQDRSRGWVPQHF. The CDR3 coding sequence is TGCGCCAGCAGCCAAGATCGGAGCAGGGGGTGGGTGCCCCAGCATTTT.